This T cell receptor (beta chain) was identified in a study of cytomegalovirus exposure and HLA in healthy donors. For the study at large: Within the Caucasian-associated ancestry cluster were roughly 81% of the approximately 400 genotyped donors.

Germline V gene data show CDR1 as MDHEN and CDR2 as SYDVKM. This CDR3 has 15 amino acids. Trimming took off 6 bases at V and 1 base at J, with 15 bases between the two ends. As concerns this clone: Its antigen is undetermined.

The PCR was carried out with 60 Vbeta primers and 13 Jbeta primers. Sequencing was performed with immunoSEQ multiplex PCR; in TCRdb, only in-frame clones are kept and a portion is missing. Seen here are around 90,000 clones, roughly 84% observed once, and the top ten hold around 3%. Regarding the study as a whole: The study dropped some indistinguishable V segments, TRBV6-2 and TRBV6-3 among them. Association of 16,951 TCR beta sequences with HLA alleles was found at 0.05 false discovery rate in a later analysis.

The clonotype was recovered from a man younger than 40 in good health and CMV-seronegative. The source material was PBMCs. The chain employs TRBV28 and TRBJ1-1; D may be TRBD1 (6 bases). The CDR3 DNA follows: TGTGCCAGCAGCCCCGGGGGGACATCGAACACTGAAGCTTTCTTT. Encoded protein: CASSPGGTSNTEAFF.